The 5 T cell receptor beta chains below come from one sample, sequenced in a study of cytomegalovirus exposure and HLA in healthy donors. Both 60 Vbeta primers and 13 Jbeta primers went into the PCR. Only in-frame clones appear in the TCRdb table, and some are missing; sequencing was by immunoSEQ multiplex PCR. Here the sample spans under 200,000 clones, 76% being singletons. The specimen was PBMCs. These receptors were obtained from a man aged 60-69 years in good health and CMV-seronegative.

J is TRBJ1-1 and V is TRBV7-9; no reliable D call. The CDR3 covers 12 residues. V gave up 4 bases and J gave up 11 bases, with 14 bases separating them. Germline CDR1 is SEHNR and CDR2 is FQNEAQ (reference sequence). The DNA of the CDR3 is TGTGCCAGCAGCTCGGAGGTGTACTCGGCTTTCTTT. Its translation is CASSSEVYSAFF.

The chain is built from TRBV9 and TRBJ2-3; 9 bases agree with TRBD2. The CDR3 consists of 16 residues. CDR1 SGDLS and CDR2 YYNGEE come from the germline V gene. After removal of 0 bases from V and 4 bases from J, the junction contained 6 bases not matched to a gene. The CDR3: CASSVGVSGSPDTQYF. DNA for the CDR3: TGTGCCAGCAGCGTAGGGGTTAGCGGGAGCCCAGATACGCAGTATTTT.

The chain uses TRBV14 and TRBJ1-2, with a tentative D call TRBD1 (6 bases). Germline V gene data show CDR1 as SGHDN and CDR2 as FVKESK. The V end was cut by 4 bases, the J end by 3 bases, with 15 bases between. The CDR3 is made up of 15 amino acids. CDR3 amino acids: CASSPPAGVHYGYTF. CDR3 in DNA: TGTGCCAGCAGCCCCCCGGCAGGGGTACACTATGGCTACACCTTC.

This sequence joins TRBV9 and TRBJ2-1; the match to TRBD2 covers 11 bases. Trimming removed 2 bases from V and 10 bases from J; junction bases left unmatched: 11. This CDR3 comprises 16 residues. Germline lookup yields CDR1 SGDLS and CDR2 YYNGEE. The CDR3 loop is CASSVQSSGGPVEQFF. CDR3 in DNA: TGTGCCAGCAGCGTCCAGTCTAGCGGGGGGCCGGTCGAGCAGTTCTTC.

This CDR3 reads CASSIWPTDLQGETLYEQYF. The CDR3 nucleotides are TGTGCCAGTAGTATATGGCCCACGGACCTACAGGGGGAAACCCTTTACGAGCAGTACTTC. This sequence joins TRBV19 and TRBJ2-7; 8 bases map to TRBD1. Germline V CDR1 and CDR2: LNHDA, SQIVND (reference sequence). The CDR3 is 20 residues long. Trimming took 2 bases from V and 4 from J; bases not matched to a gene: 22.